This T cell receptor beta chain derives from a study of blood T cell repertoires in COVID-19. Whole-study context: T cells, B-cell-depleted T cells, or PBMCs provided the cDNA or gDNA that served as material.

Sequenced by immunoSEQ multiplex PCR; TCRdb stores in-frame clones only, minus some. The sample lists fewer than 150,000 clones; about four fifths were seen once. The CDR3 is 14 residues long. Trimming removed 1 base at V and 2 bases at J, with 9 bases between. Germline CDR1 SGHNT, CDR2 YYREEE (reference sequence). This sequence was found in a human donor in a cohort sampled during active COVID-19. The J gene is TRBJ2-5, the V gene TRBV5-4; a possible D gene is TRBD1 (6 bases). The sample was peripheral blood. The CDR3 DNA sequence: TGTGCCAGCAGCTTGACAGGGTTTCAAGAGACCCAGTACTTC. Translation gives CASSLTGFQETQYF.